Shown below are 30 T cell receptor beta chains from a single sample sequenced in a study of OX40 agonist ivuxolimab in advanced cancers. Preparation of the library involved the immunoSEQ multiplex PCR assay. In TCRdb, the immuneACCESS table is reduced to in-frame sequences with V and J assigned. These tables do not hold every clone; where another copy was compared, an unresolved V gene accounts for under half, and the others remain unexplained. This sample holds more than 12,000 clones; about 86% were observed only once. 6.7% of the sample rests with the top ten. Specimen: CD4+ or CD8+ T cells sorted from blood, collected in a trial of the OX40 agonist ivuxolimab. Receptors were obtained from an adult with an advanced solid tumor such as melanoma, head and neck, liver or kidney cancer.

This sequence joins TRBV5-1 and TRBJ1-2; D gene unclear. Trimming took 2 bases from V and 2 from J, leaving 13 bases between them. There are 15 residues in the CDR3. Germline values: CDR1 SGHRS, CDR2 YFSETQ. DNA of the CDR3: TGCGCCAGCAGCTTTGAACCCGGCGCCAACTATGGCTACACCTTC. The encoded protein is CASSFEPGANYGYTF.

V usage is TRBV2 and J usage is TRBJ1-3, with D uncertain. The ends were cut back, 7 bases at V and 0 bases at J, with 10 bases in the middle. This CDR3 has 14 residues. Germline-derived CDR1 and CDR2 are SNHLY and FYNNEI. The CDR3 region is CASKGANSGNTIYF. CDR3 coding DNA: TGTGCCAGCAAGGGAGCTAACTCTGGAAACACCATATATTTT.

The chain recombines TRBV2 with TRBJ2-7; D unresolved. V shed 6 bases and J shed 5 bases, with 11 bases lying between them. The length of the CDR3 is 12 residues. Germline V gives CDR1 SNHLY, CDR2 FYNNEI. CDR3 in amino acids: CASSAQSDEQYF. The DNA for the CDR3 is TGTGCCAGCAGCGCTCAATCGGACGAGCAGTACTTC. Drawing the rest from reference TRBV2 and TRBJ2-7, the complete variable domain is EPEVTQTPSHQVTQMGQEVILRCVPISNHLYFYWYRQILGQKVEFLVSFYNNEISEKSEIFDDQFSVERPDGSNFTLKIRSTKLEDSAMYFCASSAQSDEQYFGPGTRLTVT.

V and J are TRBV2 and TRBJ1-1; D unclear. Germline V gives CDR1 SNHLY, CDR2 FYNNEI. V shed 6 bases and J shed 1 base, with 18 bases lying between them. This CDR3 is built from 16 residues. The CDR3 nucleotides read TGTGCCAGCAGCCCTGCAGGTGGGTCTTGGAACACTGAAGCTTTCTTT. Translating gives CASSPAGGSWNTEAFF.

V and J are TRBV19 and TRBJ2-5; D is perhaps TRBD2 (5 bases). The V end lost 8 bases, the J end lost 2 bases, and 9 bases lay between the germline ends. Germline CDR1 LNHDA, CDR2 SQIVND (reference sequence). CDR3 length: 12 residues. In DNA form, the CDR3 reads TGTGCCAGTGGGGAGTCTCAAGAGACCCAGTACTTC. Protein: CASGESQETQYF.

This clone is large in the sample. The chain recombines TRBV18 with TRBJ1-5; D is possibly TRBD1 (5 bases). CDR1 and CDR2 (germline): KGHSH, LQKENI. The length of the CDR3 is 14 residues. V was clipped by 2 bases and J by 4 bases, with 9 bases between them. This CDR3 reads CASSPGGGNQPQHF. CDR3 coding DNA: TGTGCCAGCTCACCAGGGGGAGGGAATCAGCCCCAGCATTTT.

The rearrangement joins TRBV7-2 to TRBJ2-5; 10 bases agree with TRBD2. The CDR3 runs 16 residues. Germline V gene sequence: CDR1 SGHTA, CDR2 FQGNSA. J lost 6 bases, V lost 2 bases, and 9 bases had no gene match. The CDR3: CASSLIKRGGGKTQYF. DNA for the CDR3: TGTGCCAGCAGCTTAATCAAGCGGGGGGGAGGGAAGACCCAGTACTTC.

The chain is built from TRBV5-6 and TRBJ2-7; 9 bases are a match to TRBD1. The trim removed 0 bases at V and 7 bases at J, leaving 11 bases unmatched. CDR1 is SGHDT, CDR2 YYEEEE, per germline. CDR3 length: 16 residues. CDR3 DNA: TGTGCCAGCAGCTTGGCCTCCGAACAGGGGGCGCGGGAGCAGTACTTC. It yields the protein CASSLASEQGAREQYF.

The chain has TRBV5-1 and TRBJ1-1, with a weak D call TRBD1 (5 bases). Trimming stripped 1 base from V and 3 bases from J, with 13 bases between. The CDR3 has 15 amino acids. Looked up from germline, CDR1 is SGHRS and CDR2 is YFSETQ. The CDR3 DNA follows: TGCGCCAGCAGCTTGAGCCCCCTGGGGGACACTGAAGCTTTCTTT. Amino acid sequence: CASSLSPLGDTEAFF.

V gene TRBV5-6 combines with J gene TRBJ2-7; D perhaps matches TRBD1 (6 bases). The CDR3 consists of 15 residues. The V end lost 0 bases, the J end lost 0 bases, and 10 bases lay between the germline ends. CDR1 SGHDT and CDR2 YYEEEE come from the germline V gene. This CDR3 reads CASSLGQGFSYEQYF. The CDR3 coding sequence is TGTGCCAGCAGCTTGGGGCAGGGGTTCTCCTACGAGCAGTACTTC.

This clone was detected once. The chain has TRBV6-5 and TRBJ1-5, with D perhaps TRBD1 (6 bases). This CDR3 contains 13 residues. Trimming cost V 4 bases and J 3 bases, with 7 bases left between them. Germline assignment: CDR1 MNHEY and CDR2 SVGAGI. CDR3 DNA: TGTGCCAGCAGTTCGGGACACAATCAGCCCCAGCATTTT. This sequence encodes CASSSGHNQPQHF.

This clone was seen more than once but under ten times. The J gene is TRBJ1-4, the V gene TRBV11-2; D might be TRBD1 (6 bases). V lost 3 bases and J lost 4, with 12 bases in between. Germline CDR1 and CDR2: SGHAT and FQNNGV. This CDR3 comprises 15 residues. The CDR3 reads CASSFGTGINEKLFF. DNA of the CDR3: TGTGCCAGCAGCTTTGGAACAGGGATTAATGAAAAACTGTTTTTT.

This clone was observed once. The rearrangement uses TRBV5-6 and TRBJ2-5; D gene ambiguous. The CDR3 runs 11 residues. V lost 0 bases and J 6 bases, leaving 3 bases between the germline ends. Per germline, CDR1 SGHDT and CDR2 YYEEEE. The CDR3, as DNA: TGTGCCAGCAGCTTGGCCAAGACCCAGTACTTC. As protein: CASSLAKTQYF.

The V and J genes are TRBV7-9 and TRBJ1-2; 7 bases are shared with TRBD1. CDR3 size: 16 residues. Germline V gene sequence: CDR1 SEHNR, CDR2 FQNEAQ (reference sequence). J gave up 0 bases and V 5 bases, and 9 bases lay outside the gene matches. The CDR3 reads CASSPRTGVPNYGYTF. The CDR3 coding sequence is TGTGCCAGCAGCCCACGTACAGGGGTCCCTAACTATGGCTACACCTTC.

The chain recombines TRBV9 with TRBJ1-1; 9 bases are shared with TRBD1. After removal of 3 bases from V and 6 bases from J, the junction contained 6 bases not matched to a gene. Germline V CDR1 and CDR2: SGDLS, YYNGEE. CDR3 size: 14 residues. This CDR3 reads CASSAETGGPEAFF. The CDR3 DNA follows: TGTGCCAGCAGCGCAGAGACAGGGGGACCTGAAGCTTTCTTT.

The J gene is TRBJ1-4, the V gene TRBV19, with 8 bases that match TRBD1. The J segment lost 7 bases and the V segment lost 4 bases, leaving 5 bases of the junction unmatched. The CDR3 sequence is 14 residues long. CDR1 and CDR2 (germline): LNHDA, SQIVND (reference sequence). In DNA form, the CDR3 reads TGTGCCAGTAGTAAAGGGACAGGTACTGAAAAACTGTTTTTT. It codes for CASSKGTGTEKLFF. The whole variable domain, remainder taken from reference TRBV19 and TRBJ1-4, is DGGITQSPKYLFRKEGQNVTLSCEQNLNHDAMYWYRQDPGQGLRLIYYSQIVNDFQKGDIAEGYSVSREKKESFPLTVTSAQKNPTAFYLCASSKGTGTEKLFFGSGTQLSVL.

V usage is TRBV9 and J usage is TRBJ1-1; D not certain. There are 15 residues in the CDR3. Per germline, CDR1 SGDLS and CDR2 YYNGEE. With 0 bases removed from V and 0 bases from J, the gap between germline ends came to 9 bases. The CDR3 region is CASSVGGSLNTEAFF. The CDR3 region has the DNA TGTGCCAGCAGCGTAGGTGGCAGCCTGAACACTGAAGCTTTCTTT.

V is TRBV5-1 and J is TRBJ1-4, with unresolved D. CDR3 size: 14 residues. The germline V gene has CDR1 SGHRS and CDR2 YFSETQ. Trimming pared 0 bases from V and 6 bases from J, leaving 9 bases between. CDR3 DNA: TGCGCCAGCAGCTTGGTCGCAAATGATGAAAAACTGTTTTTT. Translating gives CASSLVANDEKLFF.

J is TRBJ1-2 and V is TRBV6-1, with a weak D call TRBD1 (6 bases). V was clipped by 1 base and J by 4 bases, with 16 bases between them. Germline V gene data show CDR1 as MNHNS and CDR2 as SASEGT. The CDR3 runs to 16 residues. The CDR3 region is CASSEVGQPGIYGYTF. In DNA form, the CDR3 reads TGTGCCAGCAGTGAAGTAGGACAGCCGGGGATCTATGGCTACACCTTC.

The CDR3 sequence is CASAGGGSNQPQHF. The CDR3 nucleotides read TGTGCCAGCGCGGGGGGTGGCAGCAATCAGCCCCAGCATTTT. V is TRBV27 and J is TRBJ1-5, with D tentatively TRBD1 (5 bases). The CDR3 totals 14 residues. Germline V gene lookup returns CDR1 MNHEY and CDR2 SMNVEV (reference sequence). V lost 8 bases and J 1 base, leaving 12 bases between the germline ends.

This rearrangement joins TRBV7-2 to TRBJ1-1, with D perhaps TRBD1 (5 bases). Per the germline V gene, CDR1 is SGHTA and CDR2 is FQGNSA. The V gene lost 3 bases and the J gene lost 5 bases, with 19 bases spanning the gap. The CDR3 is 16 residues long. The CDR3 protein is CASSLMGGALGTEAFF. The CDR3 DNA is TGTGCCAGCAGCTTGATGGGAGGGGCTCTGGGTACTGAAGCTTTCTTT.

The chain uses TRBV11-3 and TRBJ2-1, with D tentatively TRBD1 or TRBD2 (5 bases each). V gave up 0 bases and J gave up 0 bases, with 6 bases separating them. The CDR3 length is 15 residues. Germline lookup yields CDR1 SGHNT and CDR2 YENEEA. This CDR3 reads CASSLDGTSYNEQFF. The CDR3 DNA reads as TGTGCCAGCAGCTTAGACGGGACCTCCTACAATGAGCAGTTCTTC.

This clone was found once. The rearrangement links TRBV20-1 to TRBJ2-7; 7 positions match TRBD1. The V gene's germline CDR1 is DFQATT and CDR2 SNEGSKA (reference sequence). The CDR3 runs 11 residues. V trimming: 7 bases; J trimming: 2 bases; junction bases outside the gene matches: 2. Written as DNA, the CDR3 is TGCAGTGGACAGGGAGCCTACGAGCAGTACTTC. It is translated as CSGQGAYEQYF.

This clone was picked up a small number of times. The genes are TRBV27 and TRBJ1-6; D unclear. V lost 7 bases, J lost 5 bases, and 21 bases lay in between. Germline V gene data show CDR1 as MNHEY and CDR2 as SMNVEV (reference sequence). CDR3 size: 17 residues. CDR3: CASKADLRLINNSPLHF. DNA of the CDR3: TGTGCCAGCAAAGCGGACCTCCGATTAATTAATAATTCACCCCTCCACTTT.

This chain joins TRBV5-1 and TRBJ2-5; D might be TRBD1 (6 bases). The J call may be mistaken, given a closer DNA end match to TRBJ2-7. Germline V lookup: CDR1 SGHRS, CDR2 YFSETQ. CDR3 length: 13 amino acids. The CDR3 protein is CASSLTTGYEQYF. CDR3 DNA sequence: TGCGCCAGCAGCTTGACAACAGGGTACGAGCAGTACTTC.

V gene TRBV13 combines with J gene TRBJ1-4; TRBD1 agrees at 7 bases. Per the germline V gene, CDR1 is PRHDT and CDR2 is FYEKMQ (reference sequence). V was pared by 3 bases and J by 1 base, with 5 bases of the junction left unmatched. This CDR3 region has 16 residues. The CDR3 coding sequence is TGTGCCAGCAGCTTCAACAGGGGCGGAACTAATGAAAAACTGTTTTTT. Its translation is CASSFNRGGTNEKLFF. Drawing the rest from reference TRBV13 and TRBJ1-4, the complete variable domain is AAGVIQSPRHLIKEKRETATLKCYPIPRHDTVYWYQQGPGQDPQFLISFYEKMQSDKGSIPDRFSAQQFSDYHSELNMSSLELGDSALYFCASSFNRGGTNEKLFFGSGTQLSVL.

V gene TRBV6-1 combines with J gene TRBJ1-1, with D hard to call. Germline assignment: CDR1 MNHNS and CDR2 SASEGT. Trimming cost V 8 bases and J 0 bases, with 16 bases left between them. The CDR3 sequence is 15 residues long. CDR3 sequence: CASGLEASVNTEAFF. The DNA of the CDR3 is TGTGCCAGCGGCCTTGAGGCATCCGTGAACACTGAAGCTTTCTTT.

This sequence joins TRBV30 and TRBJ2-3; 7 positions agree with TRBD2. CDR1 and CDR2 (germline): GTSNPN, SVGIG (reference sequence). There are 14 residues in the CDR3. Trimming took 8 bases from V and 0 from J; bases not matched to a gene: 8. This chain's CDR3 is CALRRDYSTDTQYF. The CDR3 DNA sequence: TGTGCCCTCCGCCGGGACTACAGCACAGATACGCAGTATTTT. Using reference TRBV30 and TRBJ2-3 for the parts outside the CDR3, the full variable domain is SQTIHQWPATLVQPVGSPLSLECTVEGTSNPNLYWYRQAAGRGLQLLFYSVGIGQISSEVPQNLSASRPQDRQFILSSKKLLLSDSGFYLCALRRDYSTDTQYFGPGTRLTVL.

This chain connects TRBV5-4 to TRBJ2-2; TRBD2 matches 7 bases. Unmatched junction bases numbered 4, after V lost 0 bases and J lost 2 bases. The CDR3 is made up of 16 amino acids. Germline V gives CDR1 SGHNT, CDR2 YYREEE (reference sequence). The CDR3 spells CASSLDGGSNTGELFF. DNA for the CDR3: TGTGCCAGCAGCTTGGACGGGGGGTCTAACACCGGGGAGCTGTTTTTT. Combining the CDR3 with reference TRBV5-4 and TRBJ2-2 gives the whole variable domain ETGVTQSPTHLIKTRGQQVTLRCSSQSGHNTVSWYQQALGQGPQFIFQYYREEENGRGNFPPRFSGLQFPNYSSELNVNALELDDSALYLCASSLDGGSNTGELFFGEGSRLTVL.

This clone came up once. The V call is TRBV4-3, the J call TRBJ2-2; D not resolved. This CDR3 has 18 amino acids. V was pared by 2 bases and J by 3 bases, with 19 bases between. Germline V gives CDR1 LGHNA, CDR2 YSLEER. The CDR3 nucleotides read TGCGCCAGCAGCCAAACCTTGGCTTCACTTGGGTACACCGGGGAGCTGTTTTTT. Translating gives CASSQTLASLGYTGELFF.